Sequencing of this TCR beta chain was carried out in a study of blood T cells in healthy people across ages (dated by TCRdb to about 2015). Regarding the complete study: In model experiments, template switching captured roughly one uniquely barcoded TCR beta cDNA molecule for every two T cells. Age-related changes in TCR beta repertoire diversity were measured in the study by deep sequencing normalized with unique cDNA molecular identifiers. Four age groups were formed from the donors: young (average approximately 15 years), middle-aged (approximately 40), aged (about 62) and long-lived (around 80). To avoid experimental bias, donors of different ages were randomly spread across the sequencing lanes. For two donors (one aged 18 to 30 and one aged 80 or older), the study analyzed two additional independent replicas of 1 million unique cDNA reads from the same blood draw.

The donors were under 40 Caucasian individuals from Russia, aged 6 to 90 years, who were systemically healthy. Each donor gave approximately 9.4 milliliters of peripheral blood, drawn into EDTA-treated Vacutainer tubes. Ficoll-Paque density-gradient centrifugation was used to isolate PBMCs, with at least 7 million per sample. Trizol reagent was used to extract total RNA from PBMCs, with at least 5 micrograms per sample. The percentages of naive CD45RAhigh/CD27high T cells were determined by flow cytometry on a PBMC aliquot from every donor. Notes on this clonotype: Its binding antigen is unknown. Base qualities are missing; no much larger clone stands one base away.

Receptor amplification or capture employed 5' RACE. This sample was sequenced with an Illumina HiSeq 2500. The second PCR ran for about 6 to 12 cycles and used a J-beta primer mix along with a sample-barcoded 5' primer. Each TCR beta cDNA molecule received a unique molecular identifier from a template-switch 5' adaptor carrying 12 random nucleotides. At least 2.5 million CDR3-containing paired-end reads were obtained from each sample. All of the RNA was converted into first-strand cDNA using the Mint cDNA synthesis kit, with a TRBC-specific oligonucleotide serving as the primer. All cDNA was treated with uracil-DNA glycosylase and then went through a first 18-cycle PCR with the universal primers M1SS and BC2_uni_R. Per the source publication's procedure: Each sample was normalized by randomly selecting 1 million high-quality reads, each carrying a distinct molecular identifier. Reads with shared molecular identifiers were discarded instead of being binned into consensus sequences. CDR3 identification, clonotype clustering and error correction used MiTCR with a Q25 quality threshold and the strictest error-elimination algorithm. A nonparametric unseen species model with Euler transformation was used to estimate a lower bound on total TCR beta diversity. Through fastp at Q25 and MiXCR, TCRdb rebuilt clones from the public reads, retaining in-frame beta chains. Each entry is one CDR3 protein sequence, shown with its most common DNA and genes. TCRdb's processing, not the authors', yielded these V and J calls. Recorded for this sample are about 1.6 million distinct CDR3 sequences; approximately 32% of them occurred a single time. The top ten hold around 11% of the sample.

According to the germline V gene, CDR1 reads SGHDN and CDR2 reads FVKESK. From V the trimming removes 0 bases and from J it removes 3 bases, while the gene matches leave 8 bases of the junction unaccounted for. Including cysteine and phenylalanine, the CDR3 has 17 amino acids. The only DNA kept is the CDR3, 51 bases in frame from the first base. General study outcomes and caveats: Estimates of total diversity based on one million sequenced T cells were regarded as lower bounds and as underestimates. Observed TCR beta diversity per million T cells fell roughly linearly with age, and a significant reduction was already apparent by age roughly 40. Because profiling used bulk unsorted PBMCs, naive and antigen-experienced compartments could not be compared conclusively. Donor CMV infection status was unknown, potentially confounding age-related changes in expanded clonotypes. Observed TCR beta diversity correlated strongly with the percentage of naive T cells measured by flow cytometry. The long-lived group showed more naive CD4+ T cells, fewer expanded clones and increased TCR diversity than the aged group, suggesting age selection.

The chain employs TRBV14 and TRBJ1-1, and TRBD1 aligns with 9 junction nucleotides. Sequencing was performed on blood. The source is a woman aged 30 to 39 in good health. The CDR3 in this case is CASSQDTGGLWDTEAFF. The nucleotide sequence is TGTGCCAGCAGCCAAGATACAGGGGGCCTGTGGGACACTGAAGCTTTCTTT.